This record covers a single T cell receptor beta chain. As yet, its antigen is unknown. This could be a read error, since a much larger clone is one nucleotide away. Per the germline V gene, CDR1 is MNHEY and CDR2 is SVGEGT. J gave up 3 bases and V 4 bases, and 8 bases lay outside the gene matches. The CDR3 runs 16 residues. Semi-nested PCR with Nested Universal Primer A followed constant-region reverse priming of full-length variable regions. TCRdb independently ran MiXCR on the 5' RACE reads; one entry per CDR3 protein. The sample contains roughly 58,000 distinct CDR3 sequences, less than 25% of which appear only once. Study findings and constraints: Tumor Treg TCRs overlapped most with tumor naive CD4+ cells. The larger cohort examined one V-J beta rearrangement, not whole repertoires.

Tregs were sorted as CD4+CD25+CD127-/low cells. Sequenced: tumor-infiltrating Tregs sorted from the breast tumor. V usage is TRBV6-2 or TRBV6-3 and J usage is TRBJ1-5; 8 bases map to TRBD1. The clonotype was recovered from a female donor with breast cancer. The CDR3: CASSSTDRGNNQPQHF. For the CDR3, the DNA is TGTGCCAGCAGTTCAACCGACAGGGGAAACAATCAGCCCCAGCATTTT.